This TCR beta chain was sequenced for a study of lung T cells in sarcoidosis with Löfgren's syndrome. TCRdb re-analysed the reads in MiXCR, keeping a single row per CDR3 protein. The sample holds 9,300 or so distinct CDR3 sequences, about 20% seen once. By proportion, this clonotype is medium-sized. Losses at the gene ends were 0 bases for V and 2 bases for J; bases not matched to a gene: 5. The CDR3 covers 18 residues. CDR1 is MNHEY, CDR2 SMNVEV, per germline (reference sequence). Sequenced: CD4+ T cells from bronchoalveolar lavage. The chain recombines TRBV27 with TRBJ1-5; TRBD1 matches 12 bases. The receptor's source is a human donor with sarcoidosis (Löfgren's syndrome or another form), or a control subject (not recorded which). The CDR3 protein is CASSLSGTGGRGNQPQHF. In DNA form, the CDR3 reads TGTGCCAGCAGTTTATCCGGGACAGGGGGCAGGGGCAATCAGCCCCAGCATTTT.